The 28 T cell receptor beta chains given below trace back to one sample, sequenced in a study of CD8 T cells in ankylosing spondylitis. TCRdb reprocessed the 5' RACE reads with MiXCR, giving one entry per CDR3 protein. The sample has 380,000 or so distinct CDR3 sequences, around 20% seen once. The sequencing input was blood, either unsorted or a sorted T cell fraction (not recorded which). The source is a male donor with ankylosing spondylitis or in good health (not recorded which).

The chain joins TRBV20-1 to TRBJ2-1, with D unclear. V was trimmed by 3 bases and J by 4 bases, leaving 4 bases between them. Germline loops: CDR1 DFQATT, CDR2 SNEGSKA (reference sequence). The CDR3 is made up of 11 amino acids. CDR3 bases: TGCAGTGCTAGGAGATACAATGAGCAGTTCTTC. Translation: CSARRYNEQFF.

V and J are TRBV5-1 and TRBJ2-3; the D gene is possibly TRBD1 (6 bases). This CDR3 spans 15 amino acids. The ends were cut back, 6 bases at V and 0 bases at J, with 14 bases in the middle. CDR1 is SGHRS, CDR2 YFSETQ, per germline. The CDR3 region has the DNA TGCGCCAGCATCCCTACAGGGTCTAGCACAGATACGCAGTATTTT. It codes for CASIPTGSSTDTQYF.

The CDR3 bases are TGCAGTGCCCGAAGGGGGGCGGAGCCAAGCAATCAGCCCCAGCATTTT. Translation gives CSARRGAEPSNQPQHF. The V call is TRBV20-1, the J call TRBJ1-5; D is perhaps TRBD1 (6 bases). The CDR3 extends over 16 amino acids. V was trimmed by 6 bases and J by 1 base, leaving 19 bases between them. Germline V gives CDR1 DFQATT, CDR2 SNEGSKA (reference sequence).

The chain couples TRBV7-6 to TRBJ1-1, with D possibly matching TRBD1 (5 bases). There are 13 residues in the CDR3. The V gene's germline CDR1 is SGHVS and CDR2 FNYEAQ. Between the trimmed V and J ends, which lost 5 bases and 1 base, there was a span of 8 bases. The CDR3 DNA reads TGTGCCAGCAGCACGGGACGGAACACTGAAGCTTTCTTT. Its translation: CASSTGRNTEAFF.

This clonotype occurred a few times. V gene TRBV7-9 combines with J gene TRBJ2-3; 10 positions agree with TRBD2. CDR1 and CDR2 (germline): SEHNR, FQNEAQ (reference sequence). V trimming: 6 bases; J trimming: 5 bases; junction bases outside the gene matches: 8. CDR3 length: 15 amino acids. CDR3 nucleotides: TGTGCCAGCAGACTACTAGCGGGGTCCGAAGATACGCAGTATTTT. Protein: CASRLLAGSEDTQYF.

The chain has TRBV10-2 and TRBJ2-7; possibly TRBD1 or TRBD2 for D (5 bases each). The V gene lost 3 bases and the J gene lost 0 bases, with 12 bases spanning the gap. CDR1 WSHSY and CDR2 SAAADI come from the germline V gene. This CDR3 has 15 residues. CDR3 sequence: CASSEAVRDSYEQYF. CDR3 bases: TGCGCCAGCAGTGAAGCGGTCAGGGACTCCTACGAGCAGTACTTC.

The chain combines TRBV29-1 with TRBJ1-2; D is unclear. V was shortened by 4 bases and J by 3 bases, with 9 bases between the two germline ends. CDR3 length equals 12 residues. Per germline, CDR1 SQVTM and CDR2 ANQGSEA. This CDR3 is CSVAWDYYGYTF. Here the CDR3 DNA reads TGCAGCGTTGCATGGGATTACTATGGCTACACCTTC.

The V and J genes are TRBV12-3 or TRBV12-4 and TRBJ2-4; 8 bases map to TRBD1. Trimming removed 2 bases from V and 9 bases from J; junction bases left unmatched: 9. The CDR3 covers 15 residues. CDR3 amino acids: CASSLTGQGPAIQYF. The CDR3, as DNA: TGTGCCAGCAGTTTAACAGGACAGGGACCCGCCATTCAGTACTTC.

The chain joins TRBV13 to TRBJ1-2, with a weak D call TRBD1 (5 bases). Germline CDR1 reads PRHDT; CDR2 reads FYEKMQ (reference sequence). The CDR3 extends over 12 amino acids. The V and J ends lost 10 bases and 1 base respectively, with 10 bases between them. The CDR3 nucleotides read TGTGCCACCAAAGGGGATAACTATGGCTACACCTTC. Translating gives CATKGDNYGYTF.

This clonotype was seen a few times. The rearrangement joins TRBV7-9 to TRBJ1-5; D gene ambiguous. V lost 5 bases to trimming and J lost 4 bases, with 9 bases between them. This CDR3 has 13 residues. In germline, CDR1 is SEHNR, CDR2 FQNEAQ (reference sequence). The CDR3 region is CASSRSGNQPQHF. The CDR3 DNA follows: TGTGCCAGCAGCCGTTCCGGTAATCAGCCCCAGCATTTT.

The gene calls are TRBV12-3 or TRBV12-4 and TRBJ2-5; D not resolved. The CDR3 is 15 residues long. V gave up 4 bases and J gave up 7 bases, with 19 bases separating them. The CDR3 DNA follows: TGTGCCAGCAGTTCTAACTTGGGGTGGGTAGGGACCCAGTACTTC. Amino acids: CASSSNLGWVGTQYF.

The CDR3 sequence: CASSLRGQGNYGYTF. The CDR3 DNA is TGTGCCAGCAGCTTGCGGGGGCAGGGGAACTATGGCTACACCTTC. The gene calls are TRBV13 and TRBJ1-2, with a possible D match to TRBD1 (6 bases). CDR3 size: 15 residues. The germline gives CDR1 PRHDT, CDR2 FYEKMQ (reference sequence). V lost 3 bases, J lost 2 bases, and 13 bases lay in between. Drawing the rest from reference TRBV13 and TRBJ1-2, the complete variable domain is AAGVIQSPRHLIKEKRETATLKCYPIPRHDTVYWYQQGPGQDPQFLISFYEKMQSDKGSIPDRFSAQQFSDYHSELNMSSLELGDSALYFCASSLRGQGNYGYTFGSGTRLTVV.

This sequence joins TRBV10-3 and TRBJ2-7; D possibly corresponds to TRBD1 (5 bases). The CDR3 loop spans 15 amino acids. V lost 1 base and J lost 3, with 13 bases in between. Germline CDR1 ENHRY, CDR2 SYGVKD. The CDR3 reads CAISELGVTGYEQYF. As DNA, the CDR3 is TGTGCCATCAGTGAGTTAGGGGTTACGGGCTACGAGCAGTACTTC.

The J gene is TRBJ2-7, the V gene TRBV20-1; 12 bases line up with TRBD2. Trimming at V came to 1 base and at J to 3 bases, leaving 4 bases not matched to a gene. Germline V CDR1 and CDR2: DFQATT, SNEGSKA (reference sequence). This CDR3 comprises 15 residues. The CDR3 DNA reads TGCAGTGCTAGAGCCCCTAGCGGGGGGGACTACGAGCAGTACTTC. It is translated as CSARAPSGGDYEQYF.

A few counts support this clonotype. The chain joins TRBV20-1 to TRBJ2-7; no clear D gene. The germline gives CDR1 DFQATT, CDR2 SNEGSKA (reference sequence). The CDR3 runs 13 residues. Trimming stripped 0 bases from V and 0 bases from J, with 6 bases between. CDR3 nucleotides: TGCAGTGCTAGAGATTATGACTCCTACGAGCAGTACTTC. It specifies CSARDYDSYEQYF.

V gene TRBV7-2 combines with J gene TRBJ2-1, with TRBD1 matching 8 bases. The CDR3 is 16 residues long. With 3 bases clipped from V and 5 bases from J, the junction kept 9 bases outside the gene matches. The V gene's germline CDR1 is SGHTA and CDR2 FQGNSA. CDR3 sequence: CASSFWTGSKDNEQFF. CDR3 nucleotide sequence: TGTGCCAGCAGCTTTTGGACAGGGTCCAAAGACAATGAGCAGTTCTTC.

V is TRBV12-3 or TRBV12-4 and J is TRBJ2-2; 9 bases align to TRBD1. The junction had 11 bases not matched to a gene; V was cut back by 5 bases and J by 4 bases. The CDR3 has 17 amino acids. CDR3 in amino acids: CASSPGQGELRTGELFF. For the CDR3, the DNA is TGTGCCAGCAGTCCGGGACAGGGAGAATTACGCACCGGGGAGCTGTTTTTT.

This clonotype came up a few times. The CDR3 loop reads CASSQIRGPPLIYGYTF. CDR3 coding DNA: TGTGCCAGCAGCCAAATCCGGGGGCCACCTCTAATTTATGGCTACACCTTC. The chain combines TRBV14 with TRBJ1-2; weak D call: TRBD1 (6 bases). The germline V gene encodes CDR1 SGHDN and CDR2 FVKESK. The ends were cut back, 2 bases at V and 5 bases at J, with 21 bases in the middle. The CDR3 has 17 amino acids. Together with reference TRBV14 and TRBJ1-2, the CDR3 gives the full variable domain: EAGVTQFPSHSVIEKGQTVTLRCDPISGHDNLYWYRRVMGKEIKFLLHFVKESKQDESGMPNNRFLAERTGGTYSTLKVQPAELEDSGVYFCASSQIRGPPLIYGYTFGSGTRLTVV.

This clonotype was seen a single time. This chain uses TRBV3-1 with TRBJ2-3; TRBD2 matches 8 bases. This CDR3 has 16 residues. The trim removed 2 bases at V and 0 bases at J, leaving 4 bases unmatched. CDR1 and CDR2 (germline): LGHDT, YNNKEL (reference sequence). In DNA, the CDR3 is TGTGCCAGCAGCCAACTTAGCGGGGAGAGCACAGATACGCAGTATTTT. Amino acid sequence: CASSQLSGESTDTQYF.

The V call is TRBV28, the J call TRBJ2-1; D unresolved. V dropped 5 bases and J dropped 0 bases, with 11 bases sitting between them. The CDR3 loop spans 15 amino acids. Germline CDR1 MDHEN, CDR2 SYDVKM. The CDR3 DNA reads TGTGCCAGCAGTGGCGCCAGTAGCTCCTACAATGAGCAGTTCTTC. It specifies CASSGASSSYNEQFF.

The CDR3 reads CASRGNSGAYNEQFF. The CDR3 DNA sequence: TGTGCCAGCAGGGGGAATAGCGGGGCTTACAATGAGCAGTTCTTC. The V and J genes are TRBV25-1 and TRBJ2-1, with 8 bases aligning to TRBD2. Germline assignment: CDR1 MGHDK and CDR2 SYGVNS. The ends lost 6 bases at V and 4 bases at J; junction bases unmatched: 8. CDR3 length: 15 amino acids.

The V gene is TRBV7-8, the J gene TRBJ2-3; possible D gene TRBD2, 5 bases. The V and J ends lost 7 bases and 4 bases respectively, with 21 bases between them. Per the germline V gene, CDR1 is SGHVS and CDR2 is FQNEAQ. The CDR3 has 16 residues. CDR3 nucleotide sequence: TGTGCCAGCATCATAGAGGGCAGGTCGAGTCCAGATACGCAGTATTTT. This encodes CASIIEGRSSPDTQYF.

This clonotype was recorded a few times. The rearrangement links TRBV20-1 to TRBJ2-1, with 11 bases identical to TRBD2. CDR1 DFQATT and CDR2 SNEGSKA come from the germline V gene (reference sequence). The CDR3 totals 15 residues. V was pared by 3 bases and J by 5 bases, with 6 bases of the junction left unmatched. The chain's CDR3 is CSASSGTSGNNEQFF. Written as DNA, the CDR3 is TGCAGTGCTAGTTCCGGGACTAGCGGAAACAATGAGCAGTTCTTC.

This clonotype was detected ten times or more. The V and J genes are TRBV12-3 or TRBV12-4 and TRBJ1-1; no clear D gene. V lost 6 bases and J lost 7, with 3 bases in between. The CDR3 covers 9 residues. In DNA, the CDR3 is TGTGCCAGCAGCTTTGAAGCTTTCTTT. It specifies CASSFEAFF.

A few counts support this clonotype. The chain joins TRBV7-9 to TRBJ1-1; 7 bases are shared with TRBD1. This CDR3 is built from 14 residues. The junction had 5 bases not matched to a gene; V was cut back by 1 base and J by 6 bases. The germline V gene has CDR1 SEHNR and CDR2 FQNEAQ (reference sequence). The CDR3 nucleotides are TGTGCCAGCAGCTTAGGGACAGGTCTTGCTGAAGCTTTCTTT. Its protein is CASSLGTGLAEAFF.

The V gene is TRBV19, the J gene TRBJ2-5, with 7 bases identical to TRBD2. Germline V lookup: CDR1 LNHDA, CDR2 SQIVND (reference sequence). This CDR3 comprises 15 residues. The V and J ends lost 3 bases and 1 base, in that order; junction bases with no gene match: 5. This CDR3 is CASSIGLAAQETQYF. CDR3 coding DNA: TGTGCCAGTAGTATCGGTCTAGCGGCCCAAGAGACCCAGTACTTC.

This clonotype was counted ten times or more. This chain links TRBV4-1 with TRBJ2-5, with 7 bases identical to TRBD1. Per germline, CDR1 MGHRA and CDR2 YSYEKL. V shed 2 bases, J shed 5 bases, and the junction held 5 bases outside the gene matches. CDR3 size: 14 residues. CDR3 sequence reads: CASSQLTGVETQYF. In nucleotides, the CDR3 is TGCGCCAGCAGCCAACTAACAGGGGTCGAGACCCAGTACTTC.

This clonotype has at least ten counts. This chain links TRBV9 with TRBJ2-3, with TRBD2 matching over 10 bases. The V gene's germline CDR1 is SGDLS and CDR2 YYNGEE. Trimming at V came to 4 bases and at J to 1 base, leaving 3 bases not matched to a gene. The CDR3 runs to 15 residues. CDR3 DNA sequence: TGTGCCAGCAGCCCGGGGACTAGCGGCACAGATACGCAGTATTTT. Translation: CASSPGTSGTDTQYF. The full variable domain, rest sourced from reference TRBV9 and TRBJ2-3, is DSGVTQTPKHLITATGQRVTLRCSPRSGDLSVYWYQQSLDQGLQFLIQYYNGEERAKGNILERFSAQQFPDLHSELNLSSLELGDSALYFCASSPGTSGTDTQYFGPGTRLTVL.